The TCR beta chain under discussion was sequenced for a study of T-cell memory formation after mild COVID-19. The study, taken as a whole, reports: SARS-CoV-2 specificity was not confirmed for second-wave clones peaking on day 37. For contracting clones, CD4+ ones sat mainly in CM and EM, CD8+ in EMRA.

With 8 bases removed from V and 8 bases from J, the gap between germline ends came to 12 bases. The germline V gene has CDR1 ENHRY and CDR2 SYGVKD. The CDR3 spans 11 residues. The 5'RACE method, run with constant-segment primers, produced TCR alpha and TCR beta cDNA libraries (carrying sample barcodes and UMIs). A single record per CDR3 protein comes from TCRdb applying MiXCR to the 5' RACE reads. Of 250,000 to 350,000 distinct CDR3 sequences in the sample, 13% to 15% were seen once. Turning to this clonotype: Its cognate antigen is unknown.

The chain recombines TRBV10-3 with TRBJ1-1; TRBD1 might be the D (6 bases). Sequencing was carried out using PBMCs or a T cell subset sorted from them (not recorded which). The TCR was taken from a man between 18 and 29 years old who had mild COVID-19 (a few samples of this study predate the infection). Cell type and time point are not known. The CDR3 sequence: CAIRGQSEAFF. Written as DNA, the CDR3 is TGTGCCATCCGAGGACAGTCGGAAGCTTTCTTT.